The rows below give T cell receptor beta chains drawn from one sample of a study of cytomegalovirus exposure and HLA in healthy donors. Repertoires were generated with immunoSEQ multiplex PCR, while TCRdb's copy carries only in-frame clones and drops some. The sample has fewer than 70,000 clones, 90% to 96% seen once. The material sequenced was PBMCs. The receptors come from a man between 18 and 29 years old in good health and CMV-seronegative. Both conserved end residues are part of each CDR3. D genes are given only for firm matches. Size is stated for part of the rows, as once, few or many counts, or as a class when the clone is expanded.

D gene	V gene	J gene	clone size	CDR3 protein	CDR3 DNA
-	TRBV6-1	TRBJ1-5	-	CASSERPSRSSHNQPQHF	TGTGCCAGCAGTGAAAGGCCATCACGGAGCTCCCACAATCAGCCCCAGCATTTT
-	TRBV28	TRBJ2-5	-	CASSLRGQNQETQYF	TGTGCCAGCAGTTTACGTGGACAGAACCAAGAGACCCAGTACTTC
-	TRBV28	TRBJ2-7	-	CASRGRYYEQYF	TGTGCCAGCAGGGGCAGGTATTACGAGCAGTACTTC
-	TRBV30	TRBJ1-1	-	CAWTGNMNTEAFF	TGTGCCTGGACAGGGAACATGAACACTGAAGCTTTCTTT
TRBD1	TRBV5-1	TRBJ2-1	-	CASSSTDRVGMQEQFF	TGCGCCAGCAGCAGCACCGACAGGGTCGGGATGCAGGAGCAGTTCTTC
-	TRBV5-4	TRBJ2-1	-	CASSSKGETSAYNEQFF	TGTGCCAGCAGCTCGAAGGGGGAGACTTCGGCCTACAATGAGCAGTTCTTC
TRBD2	TRBV28	TRBJ2-7	-	CASRLGTSFPSEQYF	TGTGCCAGCAGACTAGGGACTAGTTTTCCGTCCGAGCAGTACTTC
TRBD2	TRBV28	TRBJ2-1	-	CASSEAGTSGRVEQFF	TGTGCCAGCAGTGAAGCCGGGACTAGCGGGAGGGTTGAGCAGTTCTTC
-	TRBV19	TRBJ1-5	-	CASSRQGSNQPQHF	TGTGCCAGTAGTCGGCAGGGTAGCAATCAGCCCCAGCATTTT
TRBD1	TRBV28	TRBJ1-5	-	CASSLGSTGGNQPQHF	TGTGCCAGCAGTTTAGGCTCTACAGGGGGCAATCAGCCCCAGCATTTT
-	TRBV28	TRBJ2-5	-	CASSWATGLETQYF	TGTGCCAGCAGTTGGGCAACAGGGCTGGAGACCCAGTACTTC
TRBD1	TRBV7-9	TRBJ2-5	-	CASSLAVGGPWETQYF	TGTGCCAGCAGCTTAGCGGTAGGGGGCCCGTGGGAGACCCAGTACTTC
-	TRBV5-6	TRBJ2-7	-	CASSPSGPVYEQYF	TGTGCCAGCAGCCCGAGCGGACCAGTTTACGAGCAGTACTTC
-	TRBV25-1	TRBJ2-7	-	CASSEYLAGSYEQYF	TGTGCCAGCAGTGAATATCTTGCGGGCTCCTACGAGCAGTACTTC
TRBD1	TRBV5-1	TRBJ1-2	-	CASSRGTDYGYTF	TGCGCCAGCAGTCGAGGGACAGACTATGGCTACACCTTC
-	TRBV7-9	TRBJ1-4	once	CASSKGVGEKLFF	TGTGCCAGCAGCAAAGGGGTTGGTGAAAAACTGTTTTTT
-	TRBV5-1	TRBJ2-2	-	CATTTGGELFF	TGCGCCACCACGACCGGGGGGGAGCTGTTTTTT
-	TRBV6-5	TRBJ2-7	-	CASSYSNSEQYF	TGTGCCAGCAGTTACTCGAACTCCGAGCAGTACTTC
TRBD2	TRBV11-2	TRBJ2-5	-	CASSLTRLAGQETQYF	TGTGCCAGCAGCTTAACCAGACTAGCGGGGCAAGAGACCCAGTACTTC
TRBD1	TRBV11-2	TRBJ2-5	-	CASSLVTGEETQYF	TGTGCCAGCAGCTTAGTAACAGGGGAGGAGACCCAGTACTTC
TRBD1	TRBV10-3	TRBJ2-7	-	CAISESKSPGQGRYEQYF	TGTGCCATCAGTGAGTCTAAAAGTCCGGGACAGGGTAGGTACGAGCAGTACTTC
-	TRBV4-2	TRBJ1-2	-	CASSQDHIGGVGIYGYTF	TGTGCCAGCAGCCAAGATCATATAGGGGGGGTAGGGATCTATGGCTACACCTTC
TRBD2	TRBV25-1	TRBJ2-7	-	CASGLAGVLGEQYF	TGTGCCAGCGGGCTAGCGGGAGTCTTGGGCGAGCAGTACTTC
TRBD2	TRBV27	TRBJ2-5	-	CASRGPGLAKETQYF	TGTGCCAGCAGGGGTCCGGGACTAGCAAAAGAGACCCAGTACTTC
TRBD2	TRBV11-2	TRBJ2-7	-	CASSTITWTSGRHEQYF	TGTGCCAGCAGCACAATCACCTGGACTAGCGGGAGGCACGAGCAGTACTTC
TRBD1	TRBV10-3	TRBJ1-4	-	CAISSGQSNEKLFF	TGTGCCATCAGTTCGGGACAGTCTAATGAAAAACTGTTTTTT
TRBD1	TRBV27	TRBJ1-5	-	CASSLQGAQYSNQPQHF	TGTGCCAGCAGCCTACAGGGGGCCCAATATAGCAATCAGCCCCAGCATTTT
TRBD1	TRBV11-1	TRBJ2-7	few	CASSLRQGFSYEQYF	TGTGCCAGCAGCTTAAGACAGGGGTTCTCCTACGAGCAGTACTTC
-	TRBV27	TRBJ2-3	-	CASSPGTRVDTQYF	TGTGCCAGCAGCCCCGGCACTCGGGTAGATACGCAGTATTTT
TRBD1	TRBV18	TRBJ1-2	-	CASSPWDRQGDGYTF	TGTGCCAGCTCACCATGGGACCGCCAGGGGGATGGCTACACCTTC
TRBD2	TRBV30	TRBJ2-1	-	CAWEGLAGEGNEQFF	TGTGCCTGGGAGGGACTAGCGGGAGAGGGGAATGAGCAGTTCTTC
-	TRBV9	TRBJ2-1	-	CASSVTTLAAEQFF	TGTGCCAGCAGCGTAACGACTCTAGCCGCTGAGCAGTTCTTC
-	TRBV6-5	TRBJ2-3	-	CASSPTTDTQYF	TGTGCCAGCAGTCCTACCACAGATACGCAGTATTTT
TRBD1	TRBV4-2	TRBJ1-3	once	CASSQDLGTGTGNTIYF	TGTGCCAGCAGCCAAGATTTGGGGACAGGGACTGGAAACACCATATATTTT
-	TRBV19	TRBJ1-5	-	CASSIGRGSNQPQHF	TGTGCCAGTAGTATCGGTAGGGGGAGCAATCAGCCCCAGCATTTT
TRBD1	TRBV30	TRBJ2-7	-	CAWSETGYYEQYF	TGTGCCTGGAGTGAGACAGGGTACTACGAGCAGTACTTC
-	TRBV19	TRBJ1-5	-	CASSIGGRGPEYSNQPQHF	TGTGCCAGTAGTATAGGTGGCAGGGGACCTGAATATAGCAATCAGCCCCAGCATTTT
TRBD1	TRBV27	TRBJ2-7	-	CATQGATYEQYF	TGTGCCACCCAGGGGGCGACCTACGAGCAGTACTTC
TRBD1	TRBV7-8	TRBJ1-5	-	CASSPGGGNQPQHF	TGTGCCAGCAGCCCAGGGGGCGGCAATCAGCCCCAGCATTTT
TRBD2	TRBV5-1	TRBJ2-7	-	CASSFAGDGEQYF	TGCGCCAGCAGCTTTGCGGGAGACGGCGAGCAGTACTTC
TRBD1	TRBV11-2	TRBJ1-1	once	CASSSHRGRLNTEAFF	TGTGCCAGCAGCTCTCACAGGGGGCGACTGAACACTGAAGCTTTCTTT
-	TRBV29-1	TRBJ2-7	-	CSVENKRLGSYEQYF	TGCAGCGTTGAGAATAAGCGGCTTGGGTCCTACGAGCAGTACTTC
-	TRBV4-1	TRBJ1-2	-	CASSTGLISNYGYTF	TGCGCCAGCAGCACGGGACTTATTTCTAACTATGGCTACACCTTC
-	TRBV7-9	TRBJ2-5	-	CASSLFPERQETQYF	TGTGCCAGCAGCTTATTTCCCGAGAGGCAAGAGACCCAGTACTTC
TRBD2	TRBV5-6	TRBJ2-3	-	CASSSRTSGRGTDTQYF	TGTGCCAGCAGCTCCCGGACTAGCGGGAGGGGCACAGATACGCAGTATTTT
-	TRBV6-1	TRBJ1-5	once	CASSEYGSNQPQHF	TGTGCCAGCAGTGAGTACGGGAGCAATCAGCCCCAGCATTTT
-	TRBV19	TRBJ2-2	-	CASSIGGRTGELFF	TGTGCCAGTAGTATAGGGGGCCGAACCGGGGAGCTGTTTTTT
-	TRBV1	TRBJ2-3	-	CTSSQDNGSTADTQYF	TGCACCAGCAGCCAAGACAACGGGAGCACCGCAGATACGCAGTATTTT
-	TRBV4-1	TRBJ1-4	-	CASSQILRNEKLFF	TGCGCCAGCAGCCAGATATTGAGGAATGAAAAACTGTTTTTT
-	TRBV19	TRBJ1-4	-	CASTQVQGSGKLFF	TGTGCCAGTACCCAGGTGCAGGGATCCGGAAAACTGTTTTTT
TRBD2	TRBV7-8	TRBJ2-7	-	CASSFLAGRPYEQYF	TGTGCCAGCAGCTTTTTAGCGGGCCGTCCCTACGAGCAGTACTTC